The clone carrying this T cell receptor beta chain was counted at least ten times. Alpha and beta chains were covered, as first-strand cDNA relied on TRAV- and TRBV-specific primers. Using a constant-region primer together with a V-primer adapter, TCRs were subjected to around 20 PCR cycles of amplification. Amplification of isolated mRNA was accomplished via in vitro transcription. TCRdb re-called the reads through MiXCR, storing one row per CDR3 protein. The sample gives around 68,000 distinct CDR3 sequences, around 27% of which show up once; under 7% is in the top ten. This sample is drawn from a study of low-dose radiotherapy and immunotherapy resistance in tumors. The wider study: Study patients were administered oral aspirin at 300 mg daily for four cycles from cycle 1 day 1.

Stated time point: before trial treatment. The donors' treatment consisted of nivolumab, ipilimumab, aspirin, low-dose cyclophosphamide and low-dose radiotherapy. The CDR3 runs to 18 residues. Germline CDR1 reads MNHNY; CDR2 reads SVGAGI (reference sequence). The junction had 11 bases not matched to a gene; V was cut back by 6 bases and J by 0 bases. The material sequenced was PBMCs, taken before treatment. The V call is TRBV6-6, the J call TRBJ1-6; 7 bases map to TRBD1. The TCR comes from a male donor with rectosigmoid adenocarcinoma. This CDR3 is CASRTGTERSSYNSPLHF. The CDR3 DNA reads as TGTGCCAGCAGGACCGGGACAGAACGAAGCTCCTATAATTCACCCCTCCACTTT.